The rows below give T cell receptor beta chains drawn from one sample of a study of CD8+ T cells in alopecia areata. Generated by immunoSEQ multiplex PCR, the TCRdb table keeps only in-frame clones and is missing some. The sample has 150,000 to 200,000 clones, approximately 60% seen once; the top ten hold more than 13%. The specimen comprised CD4+ T cells sorted from blood, sampled at week 24, from a patient treated with tofacitinib. The receptors were gathered from a human donor with alopecia areata. The conserved cysteine and the conserved F or W are not part of the CDR3 here. The order of the fields is V gene, J gene, CDR3 protein.

V: TRBV27; J: TRBJ2-7; CDR3: ASSLTETGGYEQY
V: TRBV18; J: TRBJ1-5; CDR3: ASSGTEHQPQH
V: TRBV27; J: TRBJ2-5; CDR3: ASSLSKVAETQY
V: TRBV7-3; J: TRBJ2-3; CDR3: ASSLGRGTQTTDTQY
V: TRBV11-1; J: TRBJ2-3; CDR3: ASSAYGTSEADTQY
V: TRBV30; J: TRBJ2-7; CDR3: AWSMGDRVSYEQY
V: TRBV29-1; J: TRBJ2-7; CDR3: SVSGVRGYEQY
V: TRBV29-1; J: TRBJ1-1; CDR3: SVRGQADTEAF
V: TRBV18; J: TRBJ1-1; CDR3: ASSPGREEAF
V: TRBV29-1; J: TRBJ2-2; CDR3: SVDTSGATGELF
V: TRBV27; J: TRBJ1-2; CDR3: ASGEKGSSGYT
V: TRBV9; J: TRBJ2-5; CDR3: ASSDGTSGETQY
V: TRBV6-5; J: TRBJ1-2; CDR3: ASSYGGVCT
V: TRBV5-6; J: TRBJ1-5; CDR3: ASSLAPLGNQPQH
V: TRBV4-1; J: TRBJ2-5; CDR3: ASSQAPTGTAETQY
V: TRBV30; J: TRBJ2-3; CDR3: AWTLADTQY
V: TRBV6-5; J: TRBJ2-7; CDR3: ASRLAGGPNEQY
V: TRBV7-7; J: TRBJ2-5; CDR3: ASSPGTSRQETQY
V: TRBV5-1; J: TRBJ1-1; CDR3: ASSFAQGNTEAF
V: TRBV28; J: TRBJ2-7; CDR3: ATTGLAYEQY
V: TRBV18; J: TRBJ2-7; CDR3: ASSEVPGSYEQY
V: TRBV29-1; J: TRBJ2-3; CDR3: SVLGASGAPDTQY
V: TRBV30; J: TRBJ2-1; CDR3: AWREGVSTYNEQF
V: TRBV2; J: TRBJ1-5; CDR3: ASSELNRNQPQH
V: TRBV29-1; J: TRBJ1-5; CDR3: SVEENSNQPQH
V: TRBV30; J: TRBJ2-6; CDR3: AWDSGANVLT
V: TRBV15; J: TRBJ2-3; CDR3: ATLGLAGARLGTQY
V: TRBV27; J: TRBJ1-2; CDR3: ASTDRVGGYT
V: TRBV5-1; J: TRBJ2-3; CDR3: ASSLEGTGAADTQY
V: TRBV28; J: TRBJ1-5; CDR3: ASTSRGTGGGNQPQH
V: TRBV18; J: TRBJ2-3; CDR3: ASSITDTQY
V: TRBV29-1; J: TRBJ1-1; CDR3: SVEGGGTVNTEAF
V: TRBV19; J: TRBJ1-2; CDR3: ASSRGAGLYGYT
V: TRBV29-1; J: TRBJ2-5; CDR3: SVSTSQETQY
V: TRBV29-1; J: TRBJ2-5; CDR3: SVDWYQETQY
V: TRBV5-6; J: TRBJ1-5; CDR3: ASSWGQGRNQPQH
V: TRBV5-6; J: TRBJ2-5; CDR3: ASSLVETAGEY
V: TRBV18; J: TRBJ2-7; CDR3: ASSDSNGYEQY
V: TRBV30; J: TRBJ1-6; CDR3: AWSVNPPNSPLH
V: TRBV20-1; J: TRBJ2-7; CDR3: SARVDREQY
V: TRBV19; J: TRBJ1-5; CDR3: ASSIGGGGQPQH
V: TRBV6-6; J: TRBJ1-6; CDR3: ASSYGPGAPLH
V: TRBV4-2; J: TRBJ2-7; CDR3: ASSHVTDGGVQY
V: TRBV19; J: TRBJ1-2; CDR3: ASSRQGYGYT
V: TRBV29-1; J: TRBJ1-5; CDR3: SVRGQPQH
V: TRBV30; J: TRBJ2-3; CDR3: AWSGGLAGLDTQY
V: TRBV7-9; J: TRBJ2-6; CDR3: ASSLDRGASGANVLT
V: TRBV7-9; J: TRBJ2-1; CDR3: ASSQQAGQF
V: TRBV10-3; J: TRBJ2-1; CDR3: AISRTGRDNEQF
V: TRBV10-3; J: TRBJ2-3; CDR3: ATRSGTGADTQY
V: TRBV30; J: TRBJ1-6; CDR3: AVGPGLDNSPLH
V: TRBV29-1; J: TRBJ1-5; CDR3: SVSGGSGNQPQH
V: TRBV15; J: TRBJ1-1; CDR3: ATSPRANTEAF
V: TRBV4-2; J: TRBJ2-5; CDR3: ASSQDRGVGVTQY
V: TRBV30; J: TRBJ2-5; CDR3: AWVTTGTETQY
V: TRBV27; J: TRBJ2-7; CDR3: ASSLVVGGSYEQY
V: TRBV30; J: TRBJ2-5; CDR3: AWSVGPGGKTQY
V: TRBV7-2; J: TRBJ2-7; CDR3: ASSLRQSYEQY